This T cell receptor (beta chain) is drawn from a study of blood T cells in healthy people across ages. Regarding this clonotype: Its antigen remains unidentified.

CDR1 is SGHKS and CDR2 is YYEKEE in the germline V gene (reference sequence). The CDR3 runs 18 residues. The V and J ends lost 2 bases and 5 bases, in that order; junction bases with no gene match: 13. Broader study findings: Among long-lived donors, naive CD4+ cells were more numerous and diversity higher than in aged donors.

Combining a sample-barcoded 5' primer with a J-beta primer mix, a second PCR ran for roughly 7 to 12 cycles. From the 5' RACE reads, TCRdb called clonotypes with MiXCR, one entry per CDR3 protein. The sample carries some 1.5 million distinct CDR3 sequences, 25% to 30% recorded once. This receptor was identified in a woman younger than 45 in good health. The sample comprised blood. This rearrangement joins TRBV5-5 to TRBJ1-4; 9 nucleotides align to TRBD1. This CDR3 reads CASSFSPGQGAPNEKLFF. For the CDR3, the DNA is TGTGCCAGCAGCTTTAGCCCGGGACAGGGAGCTCCAAATGAAAAACTGTTTTTT.